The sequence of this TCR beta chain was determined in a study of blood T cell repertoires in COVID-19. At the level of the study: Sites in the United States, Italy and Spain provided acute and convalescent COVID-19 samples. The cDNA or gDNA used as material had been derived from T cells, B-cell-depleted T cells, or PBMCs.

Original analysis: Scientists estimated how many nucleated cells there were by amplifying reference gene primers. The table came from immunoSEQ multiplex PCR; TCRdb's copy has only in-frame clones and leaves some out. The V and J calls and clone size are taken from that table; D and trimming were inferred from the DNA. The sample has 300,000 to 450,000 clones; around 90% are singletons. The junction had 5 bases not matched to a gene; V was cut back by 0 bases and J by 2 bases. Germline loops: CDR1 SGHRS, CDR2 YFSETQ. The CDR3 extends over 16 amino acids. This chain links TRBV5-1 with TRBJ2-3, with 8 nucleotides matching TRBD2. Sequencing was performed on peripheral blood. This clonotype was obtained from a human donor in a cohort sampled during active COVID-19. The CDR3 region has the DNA TGCGCCAGCAGCTTGGGGGTAGCGGGACACACAGATACGCAGTATTTT. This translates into CASSLGVAGHTDTQYF.